In its sample, the clone carrying this TCR beta chain was seen a few times. Its matching antigen is unknown. This entry belongs to a study of response to subunit inactivated influenza vaccine. This CDR3 is built from 14 residues. Germline trimming cut 0 bases from V and 9 bases from J; bases unmatched to any gene: 5. CDR1 and CDR2 (germline): SGHTA, FQGNSA. Study-level findings and limits: Seasonal influenza vaccination, on each occasion, was suggested by the authors to recruit few new T cells.

TCRdb fed the RT-PCR reads into MiXCR, producing one record per CDR3 protein. The profile shows fewer than 600,000 distinct CDR3 sequences, approximately 7.7% of them singletons. The clonotype was recovered from a man aged 50-75 years who received an inactivated influenza vaccine. The gene calls are TRBV7-2 and TRBJ2-1; 7 nucleotides align to TRBD1. The sample in question was PBMCs from blood, obtained less than 25 months after vaccination. The CDR3 reads CASSLARQGVEQFF. The CDR3 DNA sequence: TGTGCCAGCAGCTTAGCGAGACAGGGTGTTGAGCAGTTCTTC.